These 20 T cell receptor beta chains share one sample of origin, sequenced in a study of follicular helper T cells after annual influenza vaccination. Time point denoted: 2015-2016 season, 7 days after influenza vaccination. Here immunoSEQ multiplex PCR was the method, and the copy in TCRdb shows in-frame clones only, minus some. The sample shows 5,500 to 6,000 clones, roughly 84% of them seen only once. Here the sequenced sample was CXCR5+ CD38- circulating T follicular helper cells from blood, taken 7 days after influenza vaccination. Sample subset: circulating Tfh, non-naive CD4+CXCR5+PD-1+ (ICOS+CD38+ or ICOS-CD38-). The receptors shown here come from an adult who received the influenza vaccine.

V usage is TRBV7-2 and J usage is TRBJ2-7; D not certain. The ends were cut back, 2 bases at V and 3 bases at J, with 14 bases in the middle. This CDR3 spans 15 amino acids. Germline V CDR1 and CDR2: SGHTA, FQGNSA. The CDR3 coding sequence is TGTGCCAGCAGCTTATCGATGCCACCCAACTACGAGCAGTACTTC. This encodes CASSLSMPPNYEQYF. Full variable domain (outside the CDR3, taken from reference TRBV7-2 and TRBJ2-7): GAGVSQSPSNKVTEKGKDVELRCDPISGHTALYWYRQSLGQGLEFLIYFQGNSAPDKSGLPSDRFSAERTGGSVSTLTIQRTQQEDSAVYLCASSLSMPPNYEQYFGPGTRLTVT.

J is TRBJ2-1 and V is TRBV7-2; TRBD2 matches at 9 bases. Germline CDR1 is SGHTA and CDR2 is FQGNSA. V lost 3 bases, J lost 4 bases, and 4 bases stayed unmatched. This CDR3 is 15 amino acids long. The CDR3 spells CASSFSGGKYNEQFF. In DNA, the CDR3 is TGTGCCAGCAGCTTTAGCGGGGGCAAGTACAATGAGCAGTTCTTC.

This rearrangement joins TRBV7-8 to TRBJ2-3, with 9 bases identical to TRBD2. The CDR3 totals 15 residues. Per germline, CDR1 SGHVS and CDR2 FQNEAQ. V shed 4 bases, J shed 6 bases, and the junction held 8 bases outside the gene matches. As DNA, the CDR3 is TGTGCCAGCAGCTCGCAGCGGGGGGCGTTGGATACGCAGTATTTT. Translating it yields CASSSQRGALDTQYF.

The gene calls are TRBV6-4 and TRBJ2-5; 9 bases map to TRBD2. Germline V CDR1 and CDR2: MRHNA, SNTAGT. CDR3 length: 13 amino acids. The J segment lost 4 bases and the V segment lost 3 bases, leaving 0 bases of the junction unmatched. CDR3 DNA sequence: TGTGCCAGCAGTGAACTAGCGGGAGAGACCCAGTACTTC. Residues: CASSELAGETQYF.

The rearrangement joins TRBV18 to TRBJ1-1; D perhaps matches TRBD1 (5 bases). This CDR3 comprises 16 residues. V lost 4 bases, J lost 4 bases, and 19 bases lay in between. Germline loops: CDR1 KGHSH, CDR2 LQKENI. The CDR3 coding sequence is TGTGCCAGCTCACTACCCAAGGGGACCATGAGCACTGAAGCTTTCTTT. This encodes CASSLPKGTMSTEAFF.

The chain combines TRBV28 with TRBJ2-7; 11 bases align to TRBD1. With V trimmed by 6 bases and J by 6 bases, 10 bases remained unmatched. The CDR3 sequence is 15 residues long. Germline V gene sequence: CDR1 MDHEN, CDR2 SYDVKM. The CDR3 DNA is TGTGCCAGCAGCTCCTGGGACAGGGGGGCGAGCGAGCAGTACTTC. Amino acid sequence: CASSSWDRGASEQYF.

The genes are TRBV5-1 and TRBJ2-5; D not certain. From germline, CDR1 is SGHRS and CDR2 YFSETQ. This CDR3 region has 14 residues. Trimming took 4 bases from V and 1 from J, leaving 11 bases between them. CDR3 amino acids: CASSQNDGQETQYF. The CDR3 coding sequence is TGCGCCAGCAGCCAGAACGACGGCCAAGAGACCCAGTACTTC.

In nucleotides, the CDR3 is TGTGCCAGCAGCTTAGGAAATCAGCCCCAGCATTTT. It is translated as CASSLGNQPQHF. The chain couples TRBV7-2 to TRBJ1-5, with D unclear. This CDR3 is built from 12 residues. V lost 1 base to trimming and J lost 4 bases, with 2 bases between them. The V gene's germline CDR1 is SGHTA and CDR2 FQGNSA. Using reference TRBV7-2 and TRBJ1-5 for the parts outside the CDR3, the full variable domain is GAGVSQSPSNKVTEKGKDVELRCDPISGHTALYWYRQSLGQGLEFLIYFQGNSAPDKSGLPSDRFSAERTGGSVSTLTIQRTQQEDSAVYLCASSLGNQPQHFGDGTRLSIL.

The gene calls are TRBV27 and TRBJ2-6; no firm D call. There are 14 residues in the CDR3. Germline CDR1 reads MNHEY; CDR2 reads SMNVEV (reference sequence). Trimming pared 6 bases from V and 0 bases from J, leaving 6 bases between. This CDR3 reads CASRPSSGANVLTF. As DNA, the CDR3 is TGTGCCAGCAGGCCAAGCTCTGGGGCCAACGTCCTGACTTTC.

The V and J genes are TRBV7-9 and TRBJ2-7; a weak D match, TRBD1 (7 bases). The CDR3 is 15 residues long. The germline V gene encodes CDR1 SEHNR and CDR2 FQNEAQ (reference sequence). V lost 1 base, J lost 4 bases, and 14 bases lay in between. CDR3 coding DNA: TGTGCCAGCAGCTTAGATGGAGGGGGCCGATACGAGCAGTACTTC. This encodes CASSLDGGGRYEQYF.

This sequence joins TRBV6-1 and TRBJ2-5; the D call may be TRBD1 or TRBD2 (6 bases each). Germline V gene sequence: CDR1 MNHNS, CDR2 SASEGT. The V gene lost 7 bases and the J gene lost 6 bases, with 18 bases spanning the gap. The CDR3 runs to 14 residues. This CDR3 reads CASTAGGGTKTQYF. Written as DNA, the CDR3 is TGTGCCAGCACGGCCGGGGGCGGGACGAAGACCCAGTACTTC.

The CDR3 protein is CASSSRGGTQYF. CDR3 DNA: TGTGCCAGCAGCTCGAGGGGGGGGACCCAGTACTTC. This sequence joins TRBV7-2 and TRBJ2-5; possibly TRBD2 for D (7 bases). Trimming pared 4 bases from V and 7 bases from J, leaving 10 bases between. The CDR3 has 12 amino acids. Germline loops: CDR1 SGHTA, CDR2 FQGNSA.

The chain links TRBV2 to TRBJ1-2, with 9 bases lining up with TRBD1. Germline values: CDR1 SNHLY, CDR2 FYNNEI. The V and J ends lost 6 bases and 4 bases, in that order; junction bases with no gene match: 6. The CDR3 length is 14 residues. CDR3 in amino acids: CASSATGGGYGYTF. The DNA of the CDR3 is TGTGCCAGCAGCGCTACAGGGGGCGGCTATGGCTACACCTTC.

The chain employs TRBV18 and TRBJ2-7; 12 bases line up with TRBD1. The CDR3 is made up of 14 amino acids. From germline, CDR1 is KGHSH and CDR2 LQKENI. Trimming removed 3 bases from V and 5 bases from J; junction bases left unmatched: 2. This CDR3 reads CASSPGTGGHEQYF. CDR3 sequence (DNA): TGTGCCAGCTCACCCGGGACAGGGGGCCACGAGCAGTACTTC.

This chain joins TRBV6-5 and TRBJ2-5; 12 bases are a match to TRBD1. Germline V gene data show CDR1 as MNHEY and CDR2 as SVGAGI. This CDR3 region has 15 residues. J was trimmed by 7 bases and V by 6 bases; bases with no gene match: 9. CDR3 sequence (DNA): TGTGCCAGCAGCCCATCGGGACAGGGGGCGCGGACCCAGTACTTC. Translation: CASSPSGQGARTQYF.

The CDR3 DNA reads as TGTGCCAGCAGCCCAAATTCCTACGAGCAGTACTTC. This encodes CASSPNSYEQYF. This sequence joins TRBV7-2 and TRBJ2-7; D is undetermined. Germline V gene sequence: CDR1 SGHTA, CDR2 FQGNSA. CDR3 length: 12 amino acids. V was shortened by 5 bases and J by 1 base, with 6 bases between the two germline ends. The whole variable domain, filled in from reference TRBV7-2 and TRBJ2-7, reads GAGVSQSPSNKVTEKGKDVELRCDPISGHTALYWYRQSLGQGLEFLIYFQGNSAPDKSGLPSDRFSAERTGGSVSTLTIQRTQQEDSAVYLCASSPNSYEQYFGPGTRLTVT.

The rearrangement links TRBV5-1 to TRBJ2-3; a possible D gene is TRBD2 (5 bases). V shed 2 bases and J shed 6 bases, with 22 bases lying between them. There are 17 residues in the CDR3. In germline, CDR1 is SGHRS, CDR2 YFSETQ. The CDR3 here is CASSLVSGADSGDTQYF. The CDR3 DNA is TGCGCCAGCAGCTTAGTAAGCGGAGCGGACTCGGGTGATACGCAGTATTTT.

The CDR3 is CASSLKRETEAFF. The CDR3 DNA reads as TGTGCCAGCAGCCTAAAACGGGAGACTGAAGCTTTCTTT. The chain joins TRBV7-9 to TRBJ1-1; D not certain. With 5 bases removed from V and 5 bases from J, the gap between germline ends came to 12 bases. The CDR3 runs to 13 residues. Germline V gene lookup returns CDR1 SEHNR and CDR2 FQNEAQ (reference sequence).

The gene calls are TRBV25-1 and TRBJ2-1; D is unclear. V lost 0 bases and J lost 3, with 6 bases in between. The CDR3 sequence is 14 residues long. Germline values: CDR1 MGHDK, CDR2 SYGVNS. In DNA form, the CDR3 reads TGTGCCAGCAGTGAATATAACTACTACAATGAGCAGTTCTTC. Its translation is CASSEYNYYNEQFF.

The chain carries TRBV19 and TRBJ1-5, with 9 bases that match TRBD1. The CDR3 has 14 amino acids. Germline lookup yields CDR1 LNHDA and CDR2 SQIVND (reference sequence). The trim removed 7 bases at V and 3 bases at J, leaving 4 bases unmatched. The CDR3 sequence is CASKGQGSNQPQHF. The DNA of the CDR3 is TGTGCCAGTAAAGGACAGGGGTCCAATCAGCCCCAGCATTTT.